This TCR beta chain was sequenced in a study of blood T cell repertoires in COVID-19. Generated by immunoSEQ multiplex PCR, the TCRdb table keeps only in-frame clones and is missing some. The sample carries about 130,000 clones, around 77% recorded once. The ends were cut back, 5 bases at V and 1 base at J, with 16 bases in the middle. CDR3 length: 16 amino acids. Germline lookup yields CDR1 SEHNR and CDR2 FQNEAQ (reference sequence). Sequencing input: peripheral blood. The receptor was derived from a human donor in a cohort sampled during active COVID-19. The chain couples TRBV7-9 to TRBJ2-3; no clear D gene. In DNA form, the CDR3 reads TGTGCCAGCAGCCCCGCCCGCGGTTTGGGCACAGATACGCAGTATTTT. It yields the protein CASSPARGLGTDTQYF. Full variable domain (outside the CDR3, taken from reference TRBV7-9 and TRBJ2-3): DTGVSQNPRHKITKRGQNVTFRCDPISEHNRLYWYRQTLGQGPEFLTYFQNEAQLEKSRLLSDRFSAERPKGSFSTLEIQRTEQGDSAMYLCASSPARGLGTDTQYFGPGTRLTVL.